This TCR beta chain was profiled in a study of CD8+CD57+ T cells in acquired aplastic anemia (dated by TCRdb to between 2018 and 2020). With respect to the entire study: A mean of roughly 2.9 ug of DNA, ranging from roughly 0.2 to 27.4 ug, was extracted from sorted CD4+ and CD8+ cells. CD8+CD57+ expansion was defined as a frequency above the mean frequency observed in healthy subjects. General study outcomes and caveats: Although roughly 30 CD8+ CDR3 sequences were shared by patients and controls, these sequences appeared highly expressed in patients and within the immunodominant clones of patients. CD8+ Simpson's diversity did not differ significantly between patients and healthy controls (P=0.060).

The CDR3 starts with the cysteine, ends with the phenylalanine, and has 15 residues. Here the CDR3 DNA is all that survives: 45 bases in frame from base 1. V and J lose 4 bases and 14 bases, and a span of 26 bases separates them. The germline V gene encodes CDR1 SGHTA and CDR2 FQGTGA. Genomic DNA served as template for TCR beta VDJ combination and CDR3 sequence profiling. An Illumina HiSeq 2000 was the platform used for TCR repertoire sequencing. Concerning the study's data processing: TRBV/TRBJ rearrangement plots, CDR3 size and DJ length profiles, and Simpson's diversity index were used to evaluate the repertoires. The immunodominant clone was defined as the most abundant DNA sequence in deep sequencing data. CDR3 amino acid sequences were screened for sharing across subjects and were compared with published repertoires and the VDJdb database. TCRdb took the public reads, trimmed them with fastp at Q25, ran MiXCR for clone calling and kept in-frame beta chains. Each record represents a unique CDR3 protein, reported with the most common genes and DNA among its rows. TCRdb, rather than the study authors, made the V and J calls. Recorded for this sample are 200,000 to 300,000 distinct CDR3 sequences; approximately 82% of them occurred a single time. The top ten hold less than 50% of the sample.

Expansion of CD8+CD57+ cells had been shown by flow cytometry in the patients chosen for sequencing. Every patient had a diagnosis of severe acquired aplastic anemia based on International Study of Aplastic Anemia and Agranulocytosis and Camitta criteria. No patient had received any therapy when blood was sampled. TCR repertoires of sorted CD4+ and CD8+ blood T cells from severe aplastic anemia patients and healthy subjects were deep-sequenced in the study. Patients were enrolled under clinicaltrials.gov protocols 00001620, 01623167, 00001397, 00071045, 00081523 and 00961064 in the USA. Ficoll-Paque density gradient centrifugation was used to isolate peripheral blood mononuclear cells. Before DNA was extracted, CD4+ and CD8+ T cells were sorted using either FACS or magnetic beads. As to this clonotype: It has no known antigen specificity. Within one base of it there is no much larger clone, and no base qualities were kept.

The source of this sequence is a human donor with aplastic anemia. The receptor chain draws on TRBV7-3 and TRBJ1-1, with TRBD1 tentatively as D gene (5 bases match). Sequencing used sorted CD4+, CD8+, or CD8+CD57+ T cells (not recorded which) from PBMCs. Here the CDR3 is given as CASSSSGTWNETQFF. DNA sequence: TGTGCCAGCAGCTCTAGCGGGACTTGGAACGAGACCCAGTTCTTT.